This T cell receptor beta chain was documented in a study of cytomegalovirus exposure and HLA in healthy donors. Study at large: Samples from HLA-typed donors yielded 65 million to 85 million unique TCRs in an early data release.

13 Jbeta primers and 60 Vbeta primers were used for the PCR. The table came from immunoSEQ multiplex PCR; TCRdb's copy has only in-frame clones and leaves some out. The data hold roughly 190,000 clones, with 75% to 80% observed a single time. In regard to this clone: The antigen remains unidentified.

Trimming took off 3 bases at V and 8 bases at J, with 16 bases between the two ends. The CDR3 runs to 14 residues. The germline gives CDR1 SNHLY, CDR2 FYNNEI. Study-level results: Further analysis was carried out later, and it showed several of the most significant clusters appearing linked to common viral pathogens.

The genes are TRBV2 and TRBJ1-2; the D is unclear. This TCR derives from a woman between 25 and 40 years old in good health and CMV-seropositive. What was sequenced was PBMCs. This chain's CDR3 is CASSDTPSTTGYTF. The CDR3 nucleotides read TGTGCCAGCAGTGACACCCCCAGTACAACCGGCTACACCTTC.